This TCR beta chain was retrieved from a study of T-cell memory formation after mild COVID-19. This clonotype was detected only once. The CDR3 runs 13 residues. The germline gives CDR1 KGHDR, CDR2 SFDVKD. Trimming shortened V by 9 bases and J by 1 base, and 11 bases separated the two germline ends. TCRdb reprocessed the 5' RACE reads via MiXCR and lists one record per CDR3 protein. This sample has 550,000 to 650,000 distinct CDR3 sequences; roughly 17% occur once, and the top ten carry roughly 8%. The source of this sequence is an adult woman who had mild COVID-19 (a few samples of this study predate the infection). Cell type and time point are not known. Sequencing used PBMCs or a T cell subset sorted from them (not recorded which). This chain uses TRBV24-1 with TRBJ2-5; either TRBD1 or TRBD2 may fit D (5 bases each). The CDR3 protein is CATSGTAQETQYF. The CDR3, as DNA: TGTGCCACCTCAGGGACCGCCCAAGAGACCCAGTACTTC.